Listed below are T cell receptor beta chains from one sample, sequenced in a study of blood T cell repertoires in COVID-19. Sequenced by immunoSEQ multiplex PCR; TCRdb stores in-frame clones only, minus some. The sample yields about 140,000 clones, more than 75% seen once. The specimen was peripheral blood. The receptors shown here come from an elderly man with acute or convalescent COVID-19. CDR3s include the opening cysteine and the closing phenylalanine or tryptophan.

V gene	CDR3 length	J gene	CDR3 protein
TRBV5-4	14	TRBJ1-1	CASSLGQMNTEAFF
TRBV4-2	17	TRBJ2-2	CASSLMASGGNTGELFF
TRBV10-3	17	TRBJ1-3	CAISESPQARSGNTIYF
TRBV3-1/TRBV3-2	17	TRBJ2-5	CASSQVQQDRPQETQYF
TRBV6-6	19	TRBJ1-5	CASSPFAGQGNLDNQPQHF
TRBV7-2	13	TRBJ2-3	CASSFSFTDTQYF
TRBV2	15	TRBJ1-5	CASSGEVGTAQPQHF
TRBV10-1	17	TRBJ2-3	CASSEGQGAGGTDTQYF
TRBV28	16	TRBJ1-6	CASSLEGRGYNSPLHF
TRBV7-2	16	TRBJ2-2	CASSLARRGGTGELFF
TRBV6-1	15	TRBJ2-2	CASSENGAGTGELFF
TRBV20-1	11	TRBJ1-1	CSARRDREAFF
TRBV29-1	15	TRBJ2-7	CSVEGGHRIIYEQYF
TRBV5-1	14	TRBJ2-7	CASSLATGAYEQYF
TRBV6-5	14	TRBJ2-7	CASSPAGGLYEQYF
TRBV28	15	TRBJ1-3	CASGVTGNSGNTIYF
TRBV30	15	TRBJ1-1	CAWSLQGFRNTEAFF
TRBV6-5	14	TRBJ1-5	CASSYKFHNQPQHF
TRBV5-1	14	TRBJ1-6	CASSAGQGNSPLHF
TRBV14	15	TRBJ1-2	CASSHETGVNYGYTF
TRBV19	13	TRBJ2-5	CASTRTGQETQYF
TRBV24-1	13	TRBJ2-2	CATEGAVAGELFF
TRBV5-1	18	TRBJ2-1	CASSVWVASGGARDEQFF
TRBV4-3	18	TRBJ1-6	CASSQDLSRSGLNSPLHF
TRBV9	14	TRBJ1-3	CASSVDSQGNTIYF
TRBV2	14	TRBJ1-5	CASSDMGPGQPQHF
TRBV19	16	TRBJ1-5	CAVGRTTGFDNQPQHF
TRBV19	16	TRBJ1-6	CASSIDLLTGPSPLHF
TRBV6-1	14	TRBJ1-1	CASSPTTGGTEAFF
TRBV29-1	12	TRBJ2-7	CSVVGQTYEQYF
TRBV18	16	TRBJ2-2	CASSPQGVTNTGELFF
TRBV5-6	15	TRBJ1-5	CASSLGDRGNQPQHF
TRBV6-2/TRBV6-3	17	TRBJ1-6	CASSYFGQGGYNSPLHF
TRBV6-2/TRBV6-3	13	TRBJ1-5	CASSSWGERPQHF
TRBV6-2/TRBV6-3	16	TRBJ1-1	CASSYSGQHMNTEAFF
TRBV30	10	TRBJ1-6	CWDSDSPLHF
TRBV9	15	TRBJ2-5	CASSMGLAGFETQYF
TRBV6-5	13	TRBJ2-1	CASSRDRGYEQFF
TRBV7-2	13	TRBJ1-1	CASSLEPSGGKFF
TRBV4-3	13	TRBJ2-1	CASSQSFGSEQFF
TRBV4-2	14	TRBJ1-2	CASSHPTGGSGYTF
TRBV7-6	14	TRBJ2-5	CASSLALQGETQYF
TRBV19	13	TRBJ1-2	CASSSTGVRGYTF
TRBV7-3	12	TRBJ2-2	CASSSNGGELFF
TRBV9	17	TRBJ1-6	CASSVAPGGNMDSPLHF
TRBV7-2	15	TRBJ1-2	CASSSQPGQNYGYTF
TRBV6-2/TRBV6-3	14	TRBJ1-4	CASSYGPQGEKLFF
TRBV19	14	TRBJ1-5	CASSGQTQGQPQHF
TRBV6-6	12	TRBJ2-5	CASRRREETQYF
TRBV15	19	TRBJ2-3	CATSRELRTTGGHPDTQYF
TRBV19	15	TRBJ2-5	CASSIGPGQGETQYF
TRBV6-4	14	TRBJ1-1	CASRDTDRATEAFF
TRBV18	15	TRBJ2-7	CASSLFSAGSFEQYF